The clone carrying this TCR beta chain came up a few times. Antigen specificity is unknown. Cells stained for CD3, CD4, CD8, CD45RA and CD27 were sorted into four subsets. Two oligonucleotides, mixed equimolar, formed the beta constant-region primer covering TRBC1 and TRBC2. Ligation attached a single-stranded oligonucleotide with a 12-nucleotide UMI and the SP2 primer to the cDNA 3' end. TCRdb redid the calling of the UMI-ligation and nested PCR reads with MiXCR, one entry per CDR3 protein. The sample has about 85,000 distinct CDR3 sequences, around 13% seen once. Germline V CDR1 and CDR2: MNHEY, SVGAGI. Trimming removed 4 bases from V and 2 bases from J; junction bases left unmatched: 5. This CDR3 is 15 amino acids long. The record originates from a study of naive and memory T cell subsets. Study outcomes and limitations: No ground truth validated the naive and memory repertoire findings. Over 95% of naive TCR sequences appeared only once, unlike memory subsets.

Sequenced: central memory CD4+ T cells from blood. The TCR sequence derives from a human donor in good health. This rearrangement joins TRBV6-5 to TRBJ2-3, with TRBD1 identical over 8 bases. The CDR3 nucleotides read TGTGCCAGCAGTTTTGGACAGGGCGACACAGATACGCAGTATTTT. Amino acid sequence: CASSFGQGDTDTQYF.